These T cell receptor beta chains were read from a single sample in a study of cytomegalovirus exposure and HLA in healthy donors. Assay: immunoSEQ multiplex PCR; the TCRdb copy retains only in-frame clones and omits some. The table includes about 180,000 clones, around 74% detected once. Sequences were obtained from PBMCs. These receptors were obtained from a female donor in good health and CMV-seronegative. The CDR3 runs from the conserved cysteine through the conserved F or W. Part of the rows lack a size; the others show once, few, many or a class for expanded clones.

TRBV5-8,18,NA,CASSLRRLAGGSYNEQFF
TRBV4-1,15,NA,CASSQVVSGQETQYF
TRBV10-1,15,NA,CASSGVALADNEQFF
TRBV19,13,few,CASSFSGTGELFF
TRBV9,15,NA,CASSETSGSHNEQFF
TRBV5-1,14,NA,CASSLGQGQEGYTF
TRBV5-5,17,NA,CASILGSDRGANQPQHF
TRBV18,14,NA,CASSPSSGKNGYTF
TRBV5-1,15,few,CASRLGTGANTEAFF
TRBV6-5,15,once,CASSYYRQAGSPLHF
TRBV7-8,14,NA,CASSRDSSDEKLFF
TRBV29-1,12,NA,CSVDGGGTEAFF
TRBV7-8,15,NA,CASRSGQGSPETQYF
TRBV11-2,12,NA,CASREGADTQYF
TRBV7-9,15,once,CASSLGSGYQETQYF
TRBV1,19,NA,CTSSQGLAGATSSYNEQFF
TRBV6-5,15,NA,CASSGQGASNYGYTF
TRBV5-1,20,NA,CASSFPGLAGTLSSYNEQFF
TRBV10-3,13,NA,CAGSQGILYGYTF
TRBV28,16,NA,CASSLGGAGANEKLFF
TRBV19,16,NA,CASSLRKVASTDTQYF
TRBV27,17,few,CASRLLGLARSTDTQYF
TRBV28,15,once,CASSPRAPWQETQYF
TRBV5-1,13,NA,CASRRQGAYEQYF
TRBV11-1,17,NA,CASSPQAGRWRETEAFF
TRBV7-9,18,NA,CASSLAALTGGEGYEQYF
TRBV7-9,16,NA,CASSWVTVGGAYGYTF
TRBV7-2,13,NA,CASSGQLNTEAFF
TRBV9,17,NA,CASSAFSFLDSAETQYF
TRBV6-5,14,NA,CASSSPGNSYEQYF
TRBV4-1,15,NA,CASSISRGGGNTIYF
TRBV19,16,NA,CASSIVYRGGNSPLHF
TRBV7-9,16,NA,CASSHFNEGRGETQYF
TRBV5-1,15,few,CASSLPQGDTGELFF
TRBV29-1,15,NA,CSVGRKGGAPPEQYF
TRBV20-1,11,NA,CSARGGPGYTF
TRBV10-3,16,NA,CAISEGGGGGSYEQYF
TRBV11-3,16,NA,CASSWGDRVSPDTQYF